What follows is one T cell receptor (beta chain) and its context. These data belong to a study of T-cell memory formation after mild COVID-19. Germline V gene lookup returns CDR1 LGHNA and CDR2 YSLEER. The CDR3 contains 15 residues. Trimming removed 1 base at V and 0 bases at J, with 7 bases between. TCRdb re-called the 5' RACE reads through MiXCR, storing one row per CDR3 protein. Counted here are approximately 480,000 distinct CDR3 sequences, about 18% occurring once; the ten biggest clones make up roughly an eighth. The clonotype originates from an adult woman who had mild COVID-19 (a few samples of this study predate the infection). Cell type and time point are not known. V and J are TRBV4-3 and TRBJ1-5; no reliable D call. The sequencing input was PBMCs or a T cell subset sorted from them (not recorded which). The CDR3 DNA sequence: TGCGCCAGCAGCCAAGTTGTCTTTAGCAATCAGCCCCAGCATTTT. Residues: CASSQVVFSNQPQHF.